A single sample gave rise to the 24 T cell receptor beta chains below, sequenced in a study of technical replicates of blood from a handful of donors. The method was immunoSEQ multiplex PCR; TCRdb's version includes in-frame clones alone and lacks a portion of them. This repertoire shows 80,000 or so clones, approximately 97% found once; its top ten account for more than 0.15%. Sequenced sample: T cells isolated from PBMCs. The receptors here all came from a human donor in good health.

The V call is TRBV6-1, the J call TRBJ2-3; possible D gene TRBD2, 5 bases. The CDR3 has 18 residues. V lost 4 bases to trimming and J lost 2 bases, with 22 bases between them. The germline gives CDR1 MNHNS, CDR2 SASEGT. The CDR3 coding sequence is TGTGCCAGCAGTGGATATTATAGGGAGCGAACCTCCACAGATACGCAGTATTTT. Translation gives CASSGYYRERTSTDTQYF.

The chain combines TRBV6-5 with TRBJ2-3, with 7 bases that match TRBD1. The CDR3 covers 15 residues. J gave up 1 base and V 6 bases, and 7 bases lay outside the gene matches. Per germline, CDR1 MNHEY and CDR2 SVGAGI. The CDR3 DNA is TGTGCCAGCAGGATATCCGGGACAGGCACAGATACGCAGTATTTT. Its protein product is CASRISGTGTDTQYF.

The rearrangement links TRBV27 to TRBJ2-5, with 9 bases that match TRBD1. The CDR3 loop spans 14 amino acids. Per germline, CDR1 MNHEY and CDR2 SMNVEV (reference sequence). Trimming removed 7 bases from V and 5 bases from J; junction bases left unmatched: 8. CDR3 in amino acids: CASTYTGGSETQYF. The CDR3 DNA follows: TGTGCCAGCACCTACACAGGGGGCTCGGAGACCCAGTACTTC.

The rearrangement links TRBV18 to TRBJ1-2; 7 bases fit TRBD1. V lost 1 base, J lost 2 bases, and 4 bases stayed unmatched. The CDR3 is 15 amino acids. The V gene's germline CDR1 is KGHSH and CDR2 LQKENI. DNA of the CDR3: TGTGCCAGCTCACCACTCAAGGGGGCAAACTATGGCTACACCTTC. Translation: CASSPLKGANYGYTF.

The chain carries TRBV29-1 and TRBJ2-3; the match to TRBD2 covers 8 bases. V lost 7 bases to trimming and J lost 1 base; unmatched junction nucleotides: 16. The CDR3 has 17 amino acids. CDR1 is SQVTM and CDR2 is ANQGSEA in the germline V gene. The CDR3 here is CSADTSGDLSRTDTQYF. The CDR3 region has the DNA TGCAGCGCCGATACTAGCGGAGATCTCTCACGCACAGATACGCAGTATTTT.

The chain links TRBV6-1 to TRBJ1-5; the match to TRBD1 covers 8 bases. Germline V gives CDR1 MNHNS, CDR2 SASEGT. CDR3 length: 18 residues. The ends lost 3 bases at V and 8 bases at J; junction bases unmatched: 18. The CDR3 reads CASSESPLVLQGVKPQHF. The CDR3 bases are TGTGCCAGCAGTGAGAGCCCCTTGGTATTACAGGGGGTGAAGCCCCAGCATTTT.

The chain is built from TRBV4-1 and TRBJ2-1, with 7 bases identical to TRBD2. From germline, CDR1 is MGHRA and CDR2 YSYEKL. V lost 0 bases and J lost 4; bases outside the gene matches: 6. This CDR3 contains 16 residues. The DNA of the CDR3 is TGCGCCAGCAGCCAAGATGGGCGGGAGAGGTACAATGAGCAGTTCTTC. Translation gives CASSQDGRERYNEQFF.

This rearrangement joins TRBV9 to TRBJ2-1, with 14 bases matching TRBD2. The V and J ends lost 4 bases and 7 bases, in that order; junction bases with no gene match: 4. This CDR3 is 15 amino acids long. In germline, CDR1 is SGDLS, CDR2 YYNGEE. The CDR3 protein is CASSMTSGGANEQFF. CDR3 nucleotides: TGTGCCAGCAGCATGACTAGCGGGGGGGCTAATGAGCAGTTCTTC.

The V call is TRBV11-1, the J call TRBJ2-1; maybe TRBD2 (5 bases). The CDR3 runs 13 residues. Trimming cost V 6 bases and J 2 bases, with 8 bases left between them. Germline V lookup: CDR1 SGHAT, CDR2 FQDESV (reference sequence). The CDR3 DNA reads TGTGCCAGCAGTTCTAGCACCTACAATGAGCAGTTCTTC. It codes for CASSSSTYNEQFF.

The J gene is TRBJ2-7, the V gene TRBV27, with D tentatively TRBD1 (6 bases). Between the trimmed V and J ends, which lost 5 bases and 3 bases, there was a span of 8 bases. The CDR3 has 12 residues. Germline V CDR1 and CDR2: MNHEY, SMNVEV (reference sequence). CDR3 in amino acids: CASSGGSYEQYF. CDR3 in DNA: TGTGCCAGCAGTGGGGGCAGCTACGAGCAGTACTTC.

The chain recombines TRBV4-2 with TRBJ2-3; 8 nucleotides match TRBD1. Germline V CDR1 and CDR2: LGHNA, YNFKEQ. The CDR3 runs 18 residues. Losses at the gene ends were 2 bases for V and 2 bases for J; bases not matched to a gene: 12. Here the CDR3 DNA reads TGTGCCAGCAGCCAAACGTTGGGGACAGGCCTATCCACAGATACGCAGTATTTT. Its protein product is CASSQTLGTGLSTDTQYF.

The chain carries TRBV4-1 and TRBJ1-4; TRBD1 agrees at 9 bases. The CDR3 spans 16 residues. Germline V gene data show CDR1 as MGHRA and CDR2 as YSYEKL. The V and J ends lost 4 bases and 10 bases, in that order; junction bases with no gene match: 13. CDR3 sequence (DNA): TGCGCCAGCAGCCCGGCGACAGGGGGAATGCTTGGAAAACTGTTTTTT. Amino acid sequence: CASSPATGGMLGKLFF.

V is TRBV7-2 and J is TRBJ2-7; TRBD2 might be the D (5 bases). V lost 0 bases, J lost 3 bases, and 12 bases lay in between. There are 15 residues in the CDR3. Germline CDR1 and CDR2: SGHTA and FQGNSA. CDR3: CASSLAALDYYEQYF. The CDR3 DNA is TGTGCCAGCAGCTTAGCGGCCCTAGACTACTACGAGCAGTACTTC.

The V and J genes are TRBV15 and TRBJ1-2; D may be TRBD1 (5 bases). Between the trimmed V and J ends, which lost 5 bases and 2 bases, there was a span of 12 bases. CDR1 and CDR2 (germline): LNHNV, YYDKDF (reference sequence). CDR3 length: 14 amino acids. The CDR3 here is CATSPRGDNYGYTF. The CDR3 nucleotides are TGTGCCACCAGCCCTCGGGGGGACAACTATGGCTACACCTTC. The variable domain in full, completed from reference TRBV15 and TRBJ1-2, reads DAMVIQNPRYQVTQFGKPVTLSCSQTLNHNVMYWYQQKSSQAPKLLFHYYDKDFNNEADTPDNFQSRRPNTSFCFLDIRSPGLGDTAMYLCATSPRGDNYGYTFGSGTRLTVV.

This clone was counted once. The chain employs TRBV6-6 and TRBJ1-5, with a possible D match to TRBD1 (5 bases). Trimming took off 0 bases at V and 4 bases at J, with 7 bases between the two ends. Germline V gene lookup returns CDR1 MNHNY and CDR2 SVGAGI (reference sequence). This CDR3 contains 14 residues. CDR3 protein: CASSYSKGNQPQHF. The CDR3 nucleotides are TGTGCCAGCAGTTACTCAAAGGGGAATCAGCCCCAGCATTTT.

The V and J genes are TRBV30 and TRBJ2-7; tentatively, D is TRBD1 (5 bases). The CDR3 runs to 15 residues. Germline-derived CDR1 and CDR2 are GTSNPN and SVGIG (reference sequence). V was clipped by 3 bases and J by 2 bases, with 17 bases between them. The CDR3, as DNA: TGTGCCTGGAGGACCCAGGCAGGGAACACCTACGAGCAGTACTTC. This translates into CAWRTQAGNTYEQYF.

This chain connects TRBV5-1 to TRBJ2-7, with D tentatively TRBD1 (6 bases). Trimming shortened V by 3 bases and J by 2 bases, and 12 bases separated the two germline ends. Per germline, CDR1 SGHRS and CDR2 YFSETQ. CDR3 size: 14 residues. The DNA of the CDR3 is TGCGCCAGCAGCTCCGGGACAACAACCTACGAGCAGTACTTC. Amino acid sequence: CASSSGTTTYEQYF.

As regards this clone: The junction shows a germline mismatch at one end, possibly a read error. The rearrangement uses TRBV27 and TRBJ1-5, with unresolved D. The CDR3 consists of 15 residues. From germline, CDR1 is MNHEY and CDR2 SMNVEV (reference sequence). The CDR3 loop is CASSLWPGSNQPQHF. The CDR3, as DNA: TGTGCCAGCAGCCTATGGCCCGGGAGCAATCAACCCCAGCATTTT.

V usage is TRBV6-4 and J usage is TRBJ2-3; 7 positions match TRBD2. The CDR3 runs to 15 residues. V dropped 6 bases and J dropped 10; count of bases not matched to a gene: 16. Germline V lookup: CDR1 MRHNA, CDR2 SNTAGT. The CDR3, as DNA: TGTGCCAGCAGCCCCGGGGGGACTCCGGGGAGCCCGCAGTATTTT. It is translated as CASSPGGTPGSPQYF.

This sequence joins TRBV29-1 and TRBJ1-2; TRBD1 agrees at 9 bases. The germline V gene encodes CDR1 SQVTM and CDR2 ANQGSEA. The CDR3 contains 13 residues. V shed 7 bases and J 4 bases; nucleotides not matched to a gene: 7. The CDR3 DNA follows: TGCAGCGGAACAGGGGGCGATGGCTATGGCTACACCTTC. Encoded protein: CSGTGGDGYGYTF.

The chain carries TRBV5-1 and TRBJ1-2; 9 nucleotides line up with TRBD1. J lost 6 bases, V lost 4 bases, and 10 bases had no gene match. The CDR3 is made up of 15 amino acids. CDR1 and CDR2 (germline): SGHRS, YFSETQ. Written as DNA, the CDR3 is TGCGCCAGCAGCCCAGGCTCCGGGACAGGGAATGGCTACACCTTC. Translating gives CASSPGSGTGNGYTF. The full variable domain, in which reference TRBV5-1 and TRBJ1-2 provide the parts outside the CDR3, is KAGVTQTPRYLIKTRGQQVTLSCSPISGHRSVSWYQQTPGQGLQFLFEYFSETQRNKGNFPGRFSGRQFSNSRSEMNVSTLELGDSALYLCASSPGSGTGNGYTFGSGTRLTVV.

The CDR3 loop is CASSLGGLAGGAYNEQFF. The DNA of the CDR3 is TGCGCCAGCAGCTTGGGGGGACTAGCGGGAGGTGCCTACAATGAGCAGTTCTTC. V and J are TRBV5-1 and TRBJ2-1, with 15 bases matching TRBD2. V gave up 0 bases and J gave up 2 bases; unmatched junction bases: 3. Germline V lookup: CDR1 SGHRS, CDR2 YFSETQ. The CDR3 is made up of 18 amino acids.

This clone appeared a single time. The V and J genes are TRBV7-8 and TRBJ2-7; 8 nucleotides line up with TRBD1. Trimming removed 5 bases from V and 4 bases from J; junction bases left unmatched: 10. Germline V gene data show CDR1 as SGHVS and CDR2 as FQNEAQ. This CDR3 region has 15 residues. The chain's CDR3 is CASSLYGQGFYEQYF. The CDR3 nucleotides are TGTGCCAGCAGCCTTTACGGACAGGGCTTTTACGAGCAGTACTTC.

The chain employs TRBV6-5 and TRBJ2-1, with a possible D match to TRBD1 (6 bases). V dropped 5 bases and J dropped 6 bases, with 14 bases sitting between them. Germline lookup yields CDR1 MNHEY and CDR2 SVGAGI. This CDR3 has 14 residues. This CDR3 is CASSTLGTPNEQFF. As DNA, the CDR3 is TGTGCCAGCAGTACACTCGGGACACCCAATGAGCAGTTCTTC.